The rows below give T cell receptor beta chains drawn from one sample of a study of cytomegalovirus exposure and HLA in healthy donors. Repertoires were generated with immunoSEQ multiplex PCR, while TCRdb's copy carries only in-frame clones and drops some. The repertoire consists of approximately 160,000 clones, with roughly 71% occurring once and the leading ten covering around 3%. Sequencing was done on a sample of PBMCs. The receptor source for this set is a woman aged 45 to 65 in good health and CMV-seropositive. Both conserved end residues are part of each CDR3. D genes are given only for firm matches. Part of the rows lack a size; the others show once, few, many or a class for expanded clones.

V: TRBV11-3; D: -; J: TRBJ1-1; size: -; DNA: TGTGCCAGCAGCTTGGGGGGGGGTGGTGAAGCTTTCTTT; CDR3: CASSLGGGGEAFF
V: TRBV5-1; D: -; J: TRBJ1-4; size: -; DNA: TGCGCCAGCAGCTTCCAGTTTAGGGGGGAAAAACTGTTTTTT; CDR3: CASSFQFRGEKLFF
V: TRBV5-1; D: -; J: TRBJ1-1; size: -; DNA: TGCGCCAGCAGCATAACCCGGGGAGTGAACACTGAAGCTTTCTTT; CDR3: CASSITRGVNTEAFF
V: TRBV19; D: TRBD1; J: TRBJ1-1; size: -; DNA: TGTGCCAGTCTTTGGACAGGGGCGGCCACTGAAGCTTTCTTT; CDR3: CASLWTGAATEAFF
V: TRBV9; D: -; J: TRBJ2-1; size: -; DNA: TGTGCCAGCAGCGAGCTAGGCTCCTACAATGAGCAGTTCTTC; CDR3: CASSELGSYNEQFF
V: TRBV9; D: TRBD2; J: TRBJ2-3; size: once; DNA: TGTGCCAGCAGCGTAGCCCCCACTAGCGCCTCTAGCACAGATACGCAGTATTTT; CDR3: CASSVAPTSASSTDTQYF
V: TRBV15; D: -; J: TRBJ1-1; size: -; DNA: TGTGCCACCAGCAGAGAAGGCGGGTCCAACACTGAAGCTTTCTTT; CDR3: CATSREGGSNTEAFF
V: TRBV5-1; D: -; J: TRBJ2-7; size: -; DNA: TGCGCCAGCAGCTCCGGGACACCTTCCTACGAGCAGTACTTC; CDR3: CASSSGTPSYEQYF
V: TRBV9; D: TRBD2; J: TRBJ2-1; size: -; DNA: TGTGCCAGCAGCGTAGACGTGGGCGGGGGAGGGGCTGAGCAGTTCTTC; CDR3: CASSVDVGGGGAEQFF
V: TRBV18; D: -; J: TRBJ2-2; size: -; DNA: TGTGCCAGCTCATTACTAGCCCGGGCCAAAGACACCGGGGAGCTGTTTTTT; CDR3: CASSLLARAKDTGELFF
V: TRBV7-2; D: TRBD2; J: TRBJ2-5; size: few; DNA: TGTGCCAGCAGCGTTTCGGGGGGGATGAAAGAGACCCAGTACTTC; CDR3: CASSVSGGMKETQYF
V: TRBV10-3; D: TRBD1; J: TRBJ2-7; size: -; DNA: TGTGCCACCACTTCTGGACAGGGCTACGAGCAGTACTTC; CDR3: CATTSGQGYEQYF
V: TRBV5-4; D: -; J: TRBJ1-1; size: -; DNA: TGTGCCAGCAGCTTAATAACACAGAACACTGAAGCTTTCTTT; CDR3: CASSLITQNTEAFF
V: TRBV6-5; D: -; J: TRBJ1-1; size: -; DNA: TGTGCCAGCAGTGCGCACGCTTTGAACACTGAAGCTTTCTTT; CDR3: CASSAHALNTEAFF
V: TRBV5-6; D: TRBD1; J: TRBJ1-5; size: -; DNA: TGTGCCAGCAGCCACCGAGGGACAGGGTCACGTCGCCTACAGCCCCAGCATTTT; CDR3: CASSHRGTGSRRLQPQHF
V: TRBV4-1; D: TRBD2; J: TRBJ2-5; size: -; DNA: TGCGCCAGCAGCCGGGGCCTGCGGGGGGCAGAGGAGACCCAGTACTTC; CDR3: CASSRGLRGAEETQYF
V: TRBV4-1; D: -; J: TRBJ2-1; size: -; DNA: TGCGCCAGCAGCCAAGGCAGTGACTCCTACAATGAGCAGTTCTTC; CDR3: CASSQGSDSYNEQFF
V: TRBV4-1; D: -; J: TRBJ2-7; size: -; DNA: TGCGCCAGCTCGGCGCAGGGTTACTCCTACGAGCAGTACTTC; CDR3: CASSAQGYSYEQYF
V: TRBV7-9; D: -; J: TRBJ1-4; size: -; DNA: TGTGCCAGCAGCTTAGGTGAGAGGACAGCCGAAAAACTGTTTTTT; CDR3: CASSLGERTAEKLFF
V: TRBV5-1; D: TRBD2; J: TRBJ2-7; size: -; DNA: TGCGCCAGCAGCTTGGTAGCTAGCGGGGGCTACGAGCAGTACTTC; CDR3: CASSLVASGGYEQYF
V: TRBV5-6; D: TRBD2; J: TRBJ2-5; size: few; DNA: TGTGCCAGCAGCCCAACTAGCGGCGCACAAGAGACCCAGTACTTC; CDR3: CASSPTSGAQETQYF
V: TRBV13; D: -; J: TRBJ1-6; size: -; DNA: TGTGCCAGCAGCTTAGTGAGGCAGTCTAATTCACCCCTCCACTTT; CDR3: CASSLVRQSNSPLHF
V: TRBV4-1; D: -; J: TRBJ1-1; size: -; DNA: TGCGCCAGCAGCCAAGAAGGGGGTCTGGACACTGAAGCTTTCTTT; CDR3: CASSQEGGLDTEAFF
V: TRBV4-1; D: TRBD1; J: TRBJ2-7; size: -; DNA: TGCGCCAGCAGCCAAGGGACAGGGGTTTACGAGCAGTACTTC; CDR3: CASSQGTGVYEQYF
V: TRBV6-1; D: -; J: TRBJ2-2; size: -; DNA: TGTGCCAGCAGTGAACCCGGGAACACCGGGGAGCTGTTTTTT; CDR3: CASSEPGNTGELFF
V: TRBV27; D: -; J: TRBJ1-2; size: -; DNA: TGTGCCAGCAGACCAAGGGGCGCTGGGGGCTACACCTTC; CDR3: CASRPRGAGGYTF
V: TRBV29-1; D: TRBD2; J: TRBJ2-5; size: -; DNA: TGCAGCGTCGGGGGGTTGGGGCAGGGTCAGGAGACCCAGTACTTC; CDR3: CSVGGLGQGQETQYF
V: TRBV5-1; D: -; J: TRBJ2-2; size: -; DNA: TGCGCCAGCAGGAGAGAGACCGGGGAGCTGTTTTTT; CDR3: CASRRETGELFF
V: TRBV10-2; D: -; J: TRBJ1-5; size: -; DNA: TGCGCCAGCAGGTCTGAGGGGGTCCCCGGGCAGCCCCAGCATTTT; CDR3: CASRSEGVPGQPQHF
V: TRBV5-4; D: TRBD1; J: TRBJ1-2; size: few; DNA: TGTGCCAGCAGCCGGGACAGTAACTATGGCTACACCTTC; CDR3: CASSRDSNYGYTF
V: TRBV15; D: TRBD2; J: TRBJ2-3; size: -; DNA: TGTGCCACCAGCGGAGACACTCGGACTAGTTCAGATACGCAGTATTTT; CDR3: CATSGDTRTSSDTQYF
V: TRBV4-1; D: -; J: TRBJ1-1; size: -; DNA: TGCGCCAGCAGCCGGGGCACTATGGGCAACATGAACACTGAAGCTTTCTTT; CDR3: CASSRGTMGNMNTEAFF
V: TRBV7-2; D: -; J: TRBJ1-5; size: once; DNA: TGTGCCAGCAGCTTAAGGGCAGGGCGCAATCAGCCCCAGCATTTT; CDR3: CASSLRAGRNQPQHF
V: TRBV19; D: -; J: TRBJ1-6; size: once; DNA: TGTGCCAGTAGTCCGACAGTTTCAAATTCACCCCTCCACTTT; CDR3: CASSPTVSNSPLHF
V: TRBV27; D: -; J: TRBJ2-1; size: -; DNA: TGTGCCAGCAGCGACACGACAAGCAACAATGAGCAGTTCTTC; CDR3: CASSDTTSNNEQFF
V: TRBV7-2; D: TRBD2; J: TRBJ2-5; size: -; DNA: TGTGCCAGCAGCCGGCGGTCTAGCGGACAAGAGACCCAGTACTTC; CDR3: CASSRRSSGQETQYF